This TCR beta chain was retrieved from a study of blood T cell repertoires in COVID-19. Study context: Whether acute or convalescent, the COVID-19 samples came from the United States, Italy and Spain. From T cells, B-cell-depleted T cells, or PBMCs came the material, which was cDNA or gDNA.

Germline lookup yields CDR1 SGHRS and CDR2 YFSETQ. The CDR3 sequence is 13 residues long. V lost 2 bases, J lost 2 bases, and 7 bases lay in between. Study processing details: Estimation of nucleated cell counts relied on the amplification of reference gene primers. Generated by immunoSEQ multiplex PCR, the TCRdb table keeps only in-frame clones and is missing some. Clone size and the V and J calls come from that table; the DNA yielded D and trimming. The table lists around 130,000 clones, 80% to 85% of them singletons. Those enrolled, adults aged roughly 18 to 100 years, came from around 24 US areas. Only one count was recorded for this clone.

The sequenced sample was PBMCs or T cells enriched from blood (not recorded which). This chain uses TRBV5-1 with TRBJ1-1; D remains ambiguous. The receptor was isolated from a man aged 25 to 40 who had recovered from COVID-19. The CDR3 DNA follows: TGCGCCAGCAGCTTAATCCTTAACACTGAAGCTTTCTTT. The encoded protein is CASSLILNTEAFF.